These 31 T cell receptor beta chains were all obtained from the same sample, sequenced in a study of CD8+CD57+ T cells in acquired aplastic anemia. Genomic DNA, serving as template, underwent TCR beta VDJ and CDR3 profiling. TCRdb passed the reads through MiXCR, listing each CDR3 protein once. This sample has fewer than 200,000 distinct CDR3 sequences, with approximately 60% found just once. Sequenced: sorted CD4+, CD8+, or CD8+CD57+ T cells (not recorded which) from PBMCs. These receptors all stem from a human donor in good health.

Of note for this clonotype: Germline is not matched at one junction end, which may reflect a read error. The chain joins TRBV7-9 to TRBJ2-1, with 7 bases fitting TRBD1. The CDR3 consists of 15 residues. The germline V gene encodes CDR1 SEHNR and CDR2 FQNEAQ (reference sequence). In DNA form, the CDR3 reads TGTGCTAGCAGCTTGCACCGGGACAGAAACAATGAGCAGTTCTTC. Translated, it gives CASSLHRDRNNEQFF.

This chain uses TRBV29-1 with TRBJ2-1; no definite D call. Trimming pared 7 bases from V and 5 bases from J, leaving 6 bases between. CDR1 is SQVTM and CDR2 is ANQGSEA in the germline V gene. CDR3 length equals 10 residues. CDR3 loop: CSGTNNEQFF. As DNA, the CDR3 is TGCAGCGGTACCAACAATGAGCAGTTCTTC.

In its sample, this clonotype was seen a few times. The CDR3, as DNA: TGCAGTGCTAGGCAACCGGGGGGTCAAGAGACCCAGTACTTC. Translation: CSARQPGGQETQYF. The V gene is TRBV20-1, the J gene TRBJ2-5, with TRBD2 matching 7 bases. The trim removed 3 bases at V and 2 bases at J, leaving 6 bases unmatched. Germline V gene sequence: CDR1 DFQATT, CDR2 SNEGSKA (reference sequence). CDR3 length equals 14 residues.

This sequence joins TRBV2 and TRBJ2-2; TRBD2 matches at 10 bases. V was clipped by 6 bases and J by 5 bases; unmatched bases: 9. Germline-derived CDR1 and CDR2 are SNHLY and FYNNEI. The CDR3 extends over 16 amino acids. The DNA for the CDR3 is TGTGCCAGCAGCTTAAGGTCTAGCGGGGGAACCGGGGAGCTGTTTTTT. Translating it yields CASSLRSSGGTGELFF.

Only one count was recorded for this clonotype. The gene calls are TRBV24-1 and TRBJ2-2; D unresolved. The V and J ends lost 1 base and 4 bases respectively, with 12 bases between them. In germline, CDR1 is KGHDR, CDR2 SFDVKD. The CDR3 is made up of 16 amino acids. The CDR3 bases are TGTGCCACCAGTGATTTCAGGCCAGCAAGCACCGGGGAGCTGTTTTTT. Amino acids: CATSDFRPASTGELFF.

For this clonotype: A much larger clone lies one base from this, so it may be a read error. The rearrangement joins TRBV2 to TRBJ2-2, with D perhaps matching TRBD1 (5 bases). CDR1 and CDR2 from the germline V gene are SNHLY and FYNNEI. This CDR3 has 15 amino acids. Trimming pared 8 bases from V and 0 bases from J, leaving 13 bases between. The CDR3 DNA reads TGTGCCAGCTATAACGCAGGGACGAACACCGGGGAGCTGTTTTTT. It codes for CASYNAGTNTGELFF.

To note about this clonotype: The CDR3 does not close with the conserved phenylalanine or tryptophan, likely indicating a read error. The DNA is omitted, as the CDR3 cannot be located on it reliably, and the CDR3 follows TCRdb's listing. The CDR3 reads CAISGQGV. This chain links TRBV10-3 with TRBJ1-2; the table's D call TRBD1 went unverified against the DNA. The CDR3 is 8 amino acids in total, end residues counted. Germline loops: CDR1 ENHRY, CDR2 SYGVKD.

The chain combines TRBV19 with TRBJ2-7; D is perhaps TRBD1 (6 bases). In germline, CDR1 is LNHDA, CDR2 SQIVND (reference sequence). CDR3 length equals 13 residues. V dropped 5 bases and J dropped 3 bases, with 11 bases sitting between them. CDR3 sequence (DNA): TGTGCCAGTAGTCCGCAGGGGCTCTACGAGCAGTACTTC. Its translation: CASSPQGLYEQYF.

This clonotype was observed a few times. V usage is TRBV2 and J usage is TRBJ1-5; D is undetermined. This CDR3 comprises 14 residues. With 3 bases removed from V and 1 base from J, the gap between germline ends came to 7 bases. Germline V CDR1 and CDR2: SNHLY, FYNNEI. The CDR3 loop reads CASSEGSSNQPQHF. DNA for the CDR3: TGTGCCAGCAGTGAGGGTTCAAGCAATCAGCCCCAGCATTTT.

This clonotype has ten or more counts. V and J are TRBV2 and TRBJ2-1; the match to TRBD2 covers 8 bases. Germline CDR1 is SNHLY and CDR2 is FYNNEI. The CDR3 is made up of 16 amino acids. Unmatched junction bases numbered 4, after V lost 1 base and J lost 2 bases. CDR3 DNA sequence: TGTGCCAGCAGTGAAGTAATAGCGGGGCCCTACAATGAGCAGTTCTTC. Translating gives CASSEVIAGPYNEQFF.

With regard to this clonotype: A much larger clone sits a single nucleotide away, making a read error possible. This chain uses TRBV5-6 with TRBJ2-2; 8 bases are shared with TRBD2. The junction had 11 bases not matched to a gene; V was cut back by 1 base and J by 9 bases. Germline values: CDR1 SGHDT, CDR2 YYEEEE. The CDR3 loop spans 16 amino acids. CDR3 in amino acids: CASSLSGLLAAWELFF. The CDR3 coding sequence is TGTGCCAGCAGCTTGAGTGGCTTACTAGCGGCCTGGGAGCTGTTTTTT.

The rearrangement links TRBV7-9 to TRBJ2-6; D unclear. Trimming stripped 5 bases from V and 0 bases from J, with 8 bases between. The CDR3 covers 15 residues. CDR1 and CDR2 from the germline V gene are SEHNR and FQNEAQ (reference sequence). CDR3 bases: TGTGCCAGCAGCGTCCAGCACTCTGGGGCCAACGTCCTGACTTTC. Residues: CASSVQHSGANVLTF.

This clonotype has a count of ten or more. J is TRBJ2-1 and V is TRBV9; D remains ambiguous. CDR1 SGDLS and CDR2 YYNGEE come from the germline V gene. CDR3 length: 15 amino acids. Trimming cost V 0 bases and J 0 bases, with 7 bases left between them. CDR3 nucleotide sequence: TGTGCCAGCAGCGTAGGCAGCGCCTCCTACAATGAGCAGTTCTTC. The encoded protein is CASSVGSASYNEQFF.

The chain couples TRBV2 to TRBJ2-1; 10 bases agree with TRBD2. This CDR3 contains 14 residues. The junction had 6 bases not matched to a gene; V was cut back by 4 bases and J by 9 bases. CDR1 SNHLY and CDR2 FYNNEI come from the germline V gene. CDR3 protein: CASSGLAGVGEQFF. CDR3 in DNA: TGTGCCAGCAGTGGCCTAGCGGGAGTTGGTGAGCAGTTCTTC.

This clonotype was observed many times. In DNA, the CDR3 is TGTGCCAGCAGCTTAAGGGGAGGGGTGAGCTCCTACAATGAGCAGTTCTTC. Its protein is CASSLRGGVSSYNEQFF. The chain carries TRBV7-3 and TRBJ2-1, with 7 bases aligning to TRBD2. Germline values: CDR1 SGHTA, CDR2 FQGTGA. CDR3 length: 17 residues. The trim removed 1 base at V and 0 bases at J, leaving 6 bases unmatched.

The J gene is TRBJ2-1, the V gene TRBV5-1, with 7 nucleotides matching TRBD1. The CDR3 runs 12 residues. The ends lost 5 bases at V and 8 bases at J; junction bases unmatched: 4. The V gene's germline CDR1 is SGHRS and CDR2 YFSETQ. DNA of the CDR3: TGCGCCAGCAGGGACAGGTGGGATGAGCAGTTCTTC. This encodes CASRDRWDEQFF.

J is TRBJ2-2 and V is TRBV20-1; TRBD2 aligns across 12 bases. This CDR3 is 16 amino acids long. Germline assignment: CDR1 DFQATT and CDR2 SNEGSKA (reference sequence). V dropped 3 bases and J dropped 5; count of bases not matched to a gene: 7. Here the CDR3 DNA reads TGCAGTGCTAGGACTGGACTAGCGGGGAGGACCGGGGAGCTGTTTTTT. Its translation: CSARTGLAGRTGELFF.

This clonotype occurred a few times. The rearrangement joins TRBV2 to TRBJ2-5; possible D gene TRBD1, 6 bases. The V end was cut by 7 bases, the J end by 2 bases, with 17 bases between. Germline V gene lookup returns CDR1 SNHLY and CDR2 FYNNEI. This CDR3 has 15 amino acids. Here the CDR3 DNA reads TGTGCCAGCACTGCACAGGGAAAGGGGCAAGAGACCCAGTACTTC. Its protein product is CASTAQGKGQETQYF.

This clonotype appeared a few times. The CDR3 loop reads CASSEIVTGGSYEQYF. The CDR3, as DNA: TGTGCCAGCAGTGAAATCGTAACAGGGGGTTCCTACGAGCAGTACTTC. The V call is TRBV2, the J call TRBJ2-7, with 8 bases identical to TRBD1. The length of the CDR3 is 16 residues. With 2 bases clipped from V and 1 base from J, the junction kept 7 bases outside the gene matches. Germline CDR1 reads SNHLY; CDR2 reads FYNNEI.

The rearrangement uses TRBV7-8 and TRBJ1-5, with D possibly being TRBD1 (5 bases). Germline V gives CDR1 SGHVS, CDR2 FQNEAQ. The CDR3 has 17 residues. V lost 4 bases to trimming and J lost 6 bases, with 22 bases between them. The CDR3 DNA sequence: TGTGCCAGCAGCTCGAGGGGTGGGGAGACCCACCGTCAGCCCCAGCATTTT. It codes for CASSSRGGETHRQPQHF. Full variable domain (remainder filled in from reference TRBV7-8 and TRBJ1-5): GAGVSQSPRYKVAKRGQDVALRCDPISGHVSLFWYQQALGQGPEFLTYFQNEAQLDKSGLPSDRFFAERPEGSVSTLKIQRTQQEDSAVYLCASSSRGGETHRQPQHFGDGTRLSIL.

This chain links TRBV10-2 with TRBJ1-1, with D uncertain. The germline V gene has CDR1 WSHSY and CDR2 SAAADI. The CDR3 contains 14 residues. V dropped 5 bases and J dropped 1 base, with 11 bases sitting between them. CDR3 amino acids: CASSSEDTNTEAFF. In nucleotides, the CDR3 is TGCGCCAGCAGTTCGGAAGACACGAACACTGAAGCTTTCTTT.

This clonotype has only one observation. The chain is built from TRBV4-1 and TRBJ1-5; no definite D call. Deletions cut 0 bases from V and 3 bases from J, with 9 bases between. Germline-derived CDR1 and CDR2 are MGHRA and YSYEKL. The CDR3 runs to 15 residues. CDR3 in DNA: TGCGCCAGCAGCCAAGATAAATCGAACAATCAGCCCCAGCATTTT. Protein sequence: CASSQDKSNNQPQHF.

This sequence joins TRBV15 and TRBJ2-3; D is ambiguous. Germline V lookup: CDR1 LNHNV, CDR2 YYDKDF (reference sequence). Trimming stripped 4 bases from V and 2 bases from J, with 13 bases between. The CDR3 covers 15 residues. CDR3 loop: CATSKLNPNTDTQYF. In nucleotides, the CDR3 is TGTGCCACCAGCAAGCTAAACCCAAACACAGATACGCAGTATTTT.

This clonotype was found many times. CDR3 region: CSVNVGSYNEQFF. The CDR3 DNA sequence: TGCAGCGTAAACGTAGGATCCTACAATGAGCAGTTCTTC. The chain couples TRBV29-1 to TRBJ2-1; unclear D gene. This CDR3 is built from 13 residues. With 6 bases removed from V and 1 base from J, the gap between germline ends came to 10 bases. Germline values: CDR1 SQVTM, CDR2 ANQGSEA.

In the case of this clonotype: One end of the junction is discordant with germline, which a read error may explain. The rearrangement joins TRBV20-1 to TRBJ2-2; possible D gene TRBD2, 5 bases. Germline assignment: CDR1 DFQATT and CDR2 SNEGSKA (reference sequence). The CDR3 covers 13 residues. For the CDR3, the DNA is TGCAGTGCTAGACACCCTCTGACCGGGGTGCTGTTTTTT. This encodes CSARHPLTGVLFF.

This clonotype was detected once. J is TRBJ2-1 and V is TRBV7-3; TRBD2 matches at 7 bases. The CDR3 is made up of 12 amino acids. CDR1 and CDR2 from the germline V gene are SGHTA and FQGTGA. V lost 5 bases, J lost 9 bases, and 4 bases stayed unmatched. Written as DNA, the CDR3 is TGTGCCAGCAGCACCGGACTAGGTGAGCAGTTCTTC. Its translation: CASSTGLGEQFF. The whole variable domain, filled in from reference TRBV7-3 and TRBJ2-1, reads GAGVSQTPSNKVTEKGKYVELRCDPISGHTALYWYRQSLGQGPEFLIYFQGTGAADDSGLPNDRFFAVRPEGSVSTLKIQRTERGDSAVYLCASSTGLGEQFFGPGTRLTVL.

A few counts support this clonotype. The rearrangement uses TRBV15 and TRBJ2-7; 10 nucleotides align to TRBD1. The CDR3 has 15 residues. V was pared by 4 bases and J by 6 bases, with 9 bases of the junction left unmatched. The V gene's germline CDR1 is LNHNV and CDR2 YYDKDF (reference sequence). CDR3: CATSTTGTGDLEQYF. The CDR3 nucleotides read TGTGCCACCAGCACTACCGGGACAGGGGACCTCGAGCAGTACTTC. Complete variable domain (other parts from reference TRBV15 and TRBJ2-7): DAMVIQNPRYQVTQFGKPVTLSCSQTLNHNVMYWYQQKSSQAPKLLFHYYDKDFNNEADTPDNFQSRRPNTSFCFLDIRSPGLGDTAMYLCATSTTGTGDLEQYFGPGTRLTVT.

A note on this clonotype: The junction shows a germline mismatch at one end, possibly a read error. DNA of the CDR3: TGTGCCAGCAGCCCTCCGGGAAGGAAGTCCTCCGAGCAGTACTTC. Its translation: CASSPPGRKSSEQYF. The gene calls are TRBV7-8 and TRBJ2-7; the D gene is possibly TRBD2 (5 bases). The CDR3 covers 15 residues. Germline loops: CDR1 SGHVS, CDR2 FQNEAQ.

This chain uses TRBV7-6 with TRBJ1-2; the D gene is possibly TRBD1 (6 bases). V was cut by 5 bases and J by 6 bases, with 19 bases left in between. CDR3 size: 15 residues. CDR1 SGHVS and CDR2 FNYEAQ come from the germline V gene. CDR3 loop: CASSVGAGARHGYTF. The CDR3 DNA reads TGTGCCAGCAGCGTAGGCGCGGGGGCGCGGCATGGCTACACCTTC.

This clonotype showed up just a few times. The chain carries TRBV5-1 and TRBJ1-6; TRBD1 agrees at 7 bases. Trimming removed 4 bases from V and 0 bases from J; junction bases left unmatched: 4. The length of the CDR3 is 16 residues. CDR1 SGHRS and CDR2 YFSETQ come from the germline V gene. In nucleotides, the CDR3 is TGCGCCAGCAGCCAGGGACAGAGCTCCTATAATTCACCCCTCCACTTT. Encoded protein: CASSQGQSSYNSPLHF.

This rearrangement joins TRBV2 to TRBJ2-7; 11 bases line up with TRBD2. The CDR3 contains 14 residues. With 7 bases clipped from V and 5 bases from J, the junction kept 7 bases outside the gene matches. Germline CDR1 is SNHLY and CDR2 is FYNNEI. CDR3 coding DNA: TGTGCCAGCATCCCTAGCGGGGGGACGGACGAGCAGTACTTC. It translates to CASIPSGGTDEQYF.